This T cell receptor (beta chain) was identified in a study of cytomegalovirus exposure and HLA in healthy donors. Study information: It was reported in a later analysis that the same platform had been used for the 120 or so validation repertoires as for the approximately 730 first-cohort repertoires.

Only in-frame clones appear in the TCRdb table, and some are missing; sequencing was by immunoSEQ multiplex PCR. The sample shows fewer than 90,000 clones, around 94% of them seen only once. Study findings and constraints: As was reported, the classifier diagnosed cytomegalovirus status with high specificity and sensitivity. The study labeled about 160 TCR beta chains cytomegalovirus-associated. A later analysis found first-cohort TCR clusters tended to co-occur in the 110 or so validation repertoires.

The CDR3 consists of 18 residues. V was pared by 0 bases and J by 4 bases, with 12 bases of the junction left unmatched. Germline V gives CDR1 LNHNV, CDR2 YYDKDF (reference sequence). Note on this clone: What it binds is not known.

Sequences were obtained from PBMCs. This rearrangement joins TRBV15 to TRBJ2-5, with TRBD1 matching over 9 bases. The source of this sequence is a woman between 18 and 29 years old in good health and CMV-seropositive. CDR3 in amino acids: CATSRDYAGTGSGETQYF. In DNA, the CDR3 is TGTGCCACCAGCAGAGATTACGCCGGGACAGGGAGTGGAGAGACCCAGTACTTC.